What follows are 23 T cell receptor beta chains derived from one specimen sequenced in a study of T cell responses to AZD1222 COVID-19 vaccine. Generated by immunoSEQ multiplex PCR, the TCRdb table keeps only in-frame clones and is missing some. The sample yields roughly 150,000 clones, 91% seen once. Sequencing was performed on peripheral blood, taken on day 0 of AZD1222 vaccination. These receptors were taken from an adult in good health.

The chain is built from TRBV10-3 and TRBJ2-3, with TRBD2 matching over 7 bases. The CDR3 runs to 16 residues. V lost 3 bases, J lost 3 bases, and 9 bases stayed unmatched. CDR1 ENHRY and CDR2 SYGVKD come from the germline V gene. CDR3 coding DNA: TGTGCCATCAGTGAATTGTTCGGGGGGTTGACAGATACGCAGTATTTT. Protein product: CAISELFGGLTDTQYF.

This clone was recorded only once. J is TRBJ2-2 and V is TRBV12-5; the match to TRBD2 covers 15 bases. Germline-derived CDR1 and CDR2 are LGHNT and FRNRAP. This CDR3 comprises 16 residues. The ends lost 6 bases at V and 5 bases at J; junction bases unmatched: 4. This CDR3 reads CASGLGTSGRTGELFF. The CDR3 DNA sequence: TGTGCTAGTGGCCTCGGGACTAGCGGGAGGACCGGGGAGCTGTTTTTT.

The chain uses TRBV3-1 (or the pseudogene TRBV3-2) and TRBJ2-3; 14 bases fit TRBD2. This CDR3 has 16 amino acids. Unmatched junction bases numbered 6, after V lost 4 bases and J lost 6 bases. CDR1 is LGHDT and CDR2 is YNNKEL in the germline V gene (reference sequence). CDR3 region: CASSPRTSGRSDTQYF. The CDR3 coding sequence is TGTGCCAGCAGCCCGAGGACTAGCGGGAGGTCGGATACGCAGTATTTT.

CDR3 sequence (DNA): TGTGCCAGCAGTGATAGTGTCGACGAGCAGTACTTC. Its translation is CASSDSVDEQYF. The rearrangement links TRBV25-1 to TRBJ2-7, with no clear D. Trimming took off 3 bases at V and 5 bases at J, with 8 bases between the two ends. This CDR3 spans 12 amino acids. Germline CDR1 is MGHDK and CDR2 is SYGVNS.

The J gene is TRBJ1-2, the V gene TRBV2; 10 bases match TRBD1. V gave up 5 bases and J gave up 2 bases; unmatched junction bases: 5. This CDR3 has 15 amino acids. Germline CDR1 reads SNHLY; CDR2 reads FYNNEI. The CDR3 spells CASSPWDRGNYGYTF. Here the CDR3 DNA reads TGTGCCAGCAGTCCATGGGACAGGGGAAACTATGGCTACACCTTC. Full variable domain (rest looked up from reference TRBV2 and TRBJ1-2): EPEVTQTPSHQVTQMGQEVILRCVPISNHLYFYWYRQILGQKVEFLVSFYNNEISEKSEIFDDQFSVERPDGSNFTLKIRSTKLEDSAMYFCASSPWDRGNYGYTFGSGTRLTVV.

The chain couples TRBV7-2 to TRBJ1-3, with D possibly being TRBD1 (5 bases). V was cut by 0 bases and J by 8 bases, with 17 bases left in between. This CDR3 has 16 amino acids. Germline assignment: CDR1 SGHTA and CDR2 FQGNSA. CDR3 nucleotide sequence: TGTGCCAGCAGCTTAGCGCGGCAGGGAGCGGGGCACACCATATATTTT. Protein: CASSLARQGAGHTIYF.

This clone was seen a few times. J is TRBJ2-3 and V is TRBV28, with D maybe TRBD2 (5 bases). Germline V gene sequence: CDR1 MDHEN, CDR2 SYDVKM. The germline V and J ends were trimmed by 4 bases and 2 bases, with 22 bases remaining between them. There are 18 residues in the CDR3. CDR3 in DNA: TGTGCCAGCAGTTCCCGAGCCAGCTTTGGAGGACCCACAGATACGCAGTATTTT. The encoded protein is CASSSRASFGGPTDTQYF.

The rearrangement links TRBV3-1 (or the pseudogene TRBV3-2) to TRBJ2-5, with D maybe TRBD2 (7 bases). Per the germline V gene, CDR1 is LGHDT and CDR2 is YNNKEL (reference sequence). V was pared by 1 base and J by 7 bases, with 13 bases between. This CDR3 has 14 amino acids. DNA of the CDR3: TGTGCCAGCAGCCAAGGTGGCGGGGGCCTGACCCAGTACTTC. It translates to CASSQGGGGLTQYF.

The chain links TRBV13 to TRBJ2-5; D is possibly TRBD1 or TRBD2 (5 bases each). CDR1 PRHDT and CDR2 FYEKMQ come from the germline V gene (reference sequence). V was pared by 2 bases and J by 5 bases, with 12 bases between. The CDR3 has 14 amino acids. CDR3 bases: TGTGCCAGCAGCTTATTCCAGGGCGGGGAGACCCAGTACTTC. This encodes CASSLFQGGETQYF.

The J gene is TRBJ1-5, the V gene TRBV28; TRBD1 aligns across 7 bases. The CDR3 is 14 amino acids. The V and J ends lost 5 bases and 4 bases, in that order; junction bases with no gene match: 5. Per germline, CDR1 MDHEN and CDR2 SYDVKM. The CDR3 nucleotides read TGTGCCAGCAGTATCGGACAGGTTAATCAGCCCCAGCATTTT. Protein sequence: CASSIGQVNQPQHF.

The rearrangement uses TRBV27 and TRBJ1-5; no clear D. V lost 5 bases to trimming and J lost 2 bases, with 13 bases between them. The CDR3 length is 15 residues. Germline-derived CDR1 and CDR2 are MNHEY and SMNVEV (reference sequence). CDR3 DNA sequence: TGTGCCAGCAGTCCCGGCCAGACGCGCAATCAGCCCCAGCATTTT. Its translation is CASSPGQTRNQPQHF.

This chain joins TRBV18 and TRBJ2-7; D is undetermined. V was clipped by 3 bases and J by 1 base, with 13 bases between them. The CDR3 is made up of 15 amino acids. Germline CDR1 reads KGHSH; CDR2 reads LQKENI. CDR3 region: CASSPGRGPSYEQYF. The CDR3 DNA sequence: TGTGCCAGCTCACCTGGACGCGGTCCATCCTACGAGCAGTACTTC.

This chain links TRBV10-3 with TRBJ2-1, with D possibly matching TRBD2 (6 bases). V shed 4 bases and J shed 3 bases, with 7 bases lying between them. CDR1 and CDR2 (germline): ENHRY, SYGVKD. This CDR3 is built from 13 residues. As DNA, the CDR3 is TGTGCCATCAGTGGACTAGTCTACAATGAGCAGTTCTTC. Translation gives CAISGLVYNEQFF.

This chain links TRBV7-2 with TRBJ2-4; TRBD1 might be the D (5 bases). The length of the CDR3 is 16 residues. Germline V gene sequence: CDR1 SGHTA, CDR2 FQGNSA. Trimming shortened V by 1 base and J by 3 bases, and 13 bases separated the two germline ends. The CDR3 loop is CASSLEGALGKNIQYF. CDR3 sequence (DNA): TGTGCCAGCAGCTTAGAAGGGGCGTTGGGCAAAAACATTCAGTACTTC.

The V and J genes are TRBV19 and TRBJ2-2; D gene uncertain. V was trimmed by 5 bases and J by 6 bases, leaving 10 bases between them. The V gene's germline CDR1 is LNHDA and CDR2 SQIVND (reference sequence). This CDR3 comprises 13 residues. CDR3 sequence: CASSQVIAGELFF. CDR3 bases: TGTGCCAGTAGTCAGGTTATTGCCGGGGAGCTGTTTTTT.

J is TRBJ1-6 and V is TRBV25-1; no clear D gene. Germline CDR1 MGHDK, CDR2 SYGVNS. CDR3 length: 15 amino acids. Trimming removed 0 bases from V and 10 bases from J, with 13 bases in between. This chain's CDR3 is CASSEYSMGGSPLHF. DNA of the CDR3: TGTGCCAGCAGTGAATATTCGATGGGAGGGTCACCCCTCCACTTT.

Comment on this clone: This sample also contains other DNA sequences that code for the same CDR3. The V and J genes are TRBV5-1 and TRBJ1-1; no reliable D call. Germline CDR1 reads SGHRS; CDR2 reads YFSETQ. The CDR3 sequence is 14 residues long. With 1 base removed from V and 2 bases from J, the gap between germline ends came to 9 bases. CDR3 nucleotide sequence: TGCGCCAGCAGCTTGTCAGGAAAAAACACTGAAGCTTTCTTT. This codes for CASSLSGKNTEAFF.

This rearrangement joins TRBV19 to TRBJ1-1, with D uncertain. The V gene lost 5 bases and the J gene lost 0 bases, with 13 bases spanning the gap. Germline CDR1 and CDR2: LNHDA and SQIVND (reference sequence). The CDR3 covers 15 residues. CDR3 loop: CASSQLRGMNTEAFF. CDR3 in DNA: TGTGCCAGTAGTCAGCTGAGAGGGATGAACACTGAAGCTTTCTTT.

The genes are TRBV3-1 (or the pseudogene TRBV3-2) and TRBJ2-1; D perhaps matches TRBD2 (6 bases). This CDR3 region has 16 residues. V was clipped by 4 bases and J by 5 bases, with 18 bases between them. CDR1 and CDR2 from the germline V gene are LGHDT and YNNKEL (reference sequence). The CDR3 sequence: CASSLLPGTPHNEQFF. CDR3 nucleotide sequence: TGTGCCAGCAGCCTCCTCCCCGGGACTCCTCACAATGAGCAGTTCTTC.

V usage is TRBV5-1 and J usage is TRBJ2-2; D remains ambiguous. The CDR3 sequence is 19 residues long. Germline V gene lookup returns CDR1 SGHRS and CDR2 YFSETQ. Trimming removed 2 bases at V and 4 bases at J, with 24 bases between. The CDR3 DNA reads as TGCGCCAGCAGCTTAGGTTTGTTTTCGGCATCCTTAATCACCGGGGAGCTGTTTTTT. This encodes CASSLGLFSASLITGELFF.

This clone was detected once. The V call is TRBV7-9, the J call TRBJ2-5; 11 bases are shared with TRBD2. CDR1 and CDR2 (germline): SEHNR, FQNEAQ (reference sequence). This CDR3 comprises 18 residues. Unmatched junction bases numbered 10, after V lost 1 base and J lost 3 bases. The CDR3 here is CASSLGNKRLAGKETQYF. As DNA, the CDR3 is TGTGCCAGCAGCTTAGGGAATAAAAGACTAGCGGGGAAAGAGACCCAGTACTTC. Filled out from reference TRBV7-9 and TRBJ2-5, the complete variable domain reads DTGVSQNPRHKITKRGQNVTFRCDPISEHNRLYWYRQTLGQGPEFLTYFQNEAQLEKSRLLSDRFSAERPKGSFSTLEIQRTEQGDSAMYLCASSLGNKRLAGKETQYFGPGTRLLVL.

This sequence joins TRBV5-1 and TRBJ1-5, with D possibly matching TRBD1 (5 bases). Germline lookup yields CDR1 SGHRS and CDR2 YFSETQ. The CDR3 spans 14 residues. Trimming left V 0 bases short and J 4 bases short, with 8 bases between. The CDR3 coding sequence is TGCGCCAGCAGCTTGGGGACAATTAATCAGCCCCAGCATTTT. As protein: CASSLGTINQPQHF.

The J gene is TRBJ2-4, the V gene TRBV19, with D perhaps matching TRBD2 (5 bases). CDR3 size: 15 residues. CDR1 and CDR2 from the germline V gene are LNHDA and SQIVND (reference sequence). V was cut by 3 bases and J by 3 bases, with 12 bases left in between. The CDR3 coding sequence is TGTGCCAGTAGTATTCGGGGTAATGGCAAAAACATTCAGTACTTC. Protein product: CASSIRGNGKNIQYF. The full variable domain, in which reference TRBV19 and TRBJ2-4 provide the parts outside the CDR3, is DGGITQSPKYLFRKEGQNVTLSCEQNLNHDAMYWYRQDPGQGLRLIYYSQIVNDFQKGDIAEGYSVSREKKESFPLTVTSAQKNPTAFYLCASSIRGNGKNIQYFGAGTRLSVL.